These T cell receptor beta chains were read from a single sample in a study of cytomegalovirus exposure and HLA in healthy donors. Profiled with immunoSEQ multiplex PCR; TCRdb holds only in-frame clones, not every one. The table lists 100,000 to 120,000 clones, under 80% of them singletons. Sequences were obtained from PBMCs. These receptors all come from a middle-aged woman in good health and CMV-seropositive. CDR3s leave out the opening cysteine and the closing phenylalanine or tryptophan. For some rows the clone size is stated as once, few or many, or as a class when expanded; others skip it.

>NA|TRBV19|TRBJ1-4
ASSIGAVANEKLF
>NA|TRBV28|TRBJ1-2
ASSSPGGLVYGYT
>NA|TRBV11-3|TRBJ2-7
ASSLDWGRSSYEQY
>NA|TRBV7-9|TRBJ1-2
ASSLSWELNYGYT
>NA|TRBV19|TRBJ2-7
ASRNRGHEQY
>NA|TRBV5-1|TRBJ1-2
ASRGGTGPLINYGYT
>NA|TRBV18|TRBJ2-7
ASSPDLGSYEQY
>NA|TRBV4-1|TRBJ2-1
ASSQEAGAYNEQF
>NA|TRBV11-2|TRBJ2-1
ASSRVAASSYNEQF
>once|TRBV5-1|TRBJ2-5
ASSPGEGTQY
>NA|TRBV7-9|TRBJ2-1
ASSSWREGPNNEQF
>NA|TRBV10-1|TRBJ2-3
ASSGTGSSTDTQY
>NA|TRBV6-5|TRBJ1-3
ASSKPSGIGNTIY
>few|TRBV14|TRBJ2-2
ASSRTGTNTGELF
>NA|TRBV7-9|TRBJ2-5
ASSLTRMGGRKETQY
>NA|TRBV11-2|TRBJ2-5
ASSGWTSGRVLGQY
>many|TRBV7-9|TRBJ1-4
ASTDFVLNEKLF
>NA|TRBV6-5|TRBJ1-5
ASSRDLTNQPQH
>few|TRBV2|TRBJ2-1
ASSEYHRVYNEQF
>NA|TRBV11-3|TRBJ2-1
ASSFSGSLAYNEQF
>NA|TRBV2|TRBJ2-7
ASSGTGTRRTYEQY
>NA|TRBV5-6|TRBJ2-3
ASFREQANTDTQY
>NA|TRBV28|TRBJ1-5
ASSSQLNQPQH
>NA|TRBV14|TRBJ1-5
ASSRTGGSNQPQH
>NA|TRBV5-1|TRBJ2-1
ASSFSGSDEQF
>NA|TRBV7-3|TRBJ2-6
ASSLTPSSGANVLT
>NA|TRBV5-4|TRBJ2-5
ASSLNFQGSLQETQY
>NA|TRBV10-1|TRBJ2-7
ASEDYSSRQY
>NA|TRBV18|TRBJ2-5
ASSPPSMIETQY
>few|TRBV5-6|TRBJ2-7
ASSPGMTSYEQY
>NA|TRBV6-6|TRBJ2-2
ASSYRGGRVTGELF
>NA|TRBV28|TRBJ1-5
ASRPGTYNQPQH
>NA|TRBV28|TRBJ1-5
ATSGGGPRGQPQH
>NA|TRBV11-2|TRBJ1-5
ASSLEVWAMEPQH
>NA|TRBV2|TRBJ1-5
ASNRQGSNQPQH
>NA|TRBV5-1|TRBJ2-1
ASSQQRGSGVGNEQF
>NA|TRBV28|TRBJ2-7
ASSPSSGRVYEQY
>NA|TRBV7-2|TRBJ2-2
ASNLISWGFGGELF
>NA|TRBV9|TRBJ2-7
ASSVYPRQGDEQY
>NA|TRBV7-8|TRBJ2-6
ASSPPLRFTGANVLT
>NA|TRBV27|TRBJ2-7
ASSYGRVHEQY
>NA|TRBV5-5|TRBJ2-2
ASSIAVESGELF
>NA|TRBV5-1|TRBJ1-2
ASSLLGGPLANYGYT
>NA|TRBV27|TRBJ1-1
ASSPPGQGVNTEAF
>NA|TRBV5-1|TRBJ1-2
ASSEQGNPSNYGYT
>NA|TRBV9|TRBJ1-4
ASSASGTGDEKLF
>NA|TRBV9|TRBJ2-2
ASSVPRTGEYTGELF
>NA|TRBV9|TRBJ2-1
ASSVVSSRLIQSSYNEQF
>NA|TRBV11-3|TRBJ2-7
ASSLGQGNYEQY
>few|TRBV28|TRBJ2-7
ASSLAGIRTEQY
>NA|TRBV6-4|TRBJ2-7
ASSDLDNVWQEKEQY
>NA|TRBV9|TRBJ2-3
ASSVGGSGFTDTQY
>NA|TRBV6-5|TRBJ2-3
ASKTGGTDTQY
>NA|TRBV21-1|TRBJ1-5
ASSKGNRDYDSNQPQH
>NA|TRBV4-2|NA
ASSRGLAGVYEQY
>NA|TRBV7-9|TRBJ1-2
ASSFDPRDRLYGYT
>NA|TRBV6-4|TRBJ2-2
ASKVWGEAGELF
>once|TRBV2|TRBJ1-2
ASSDPGQLNYGYT